Presented here are 20 T cell receptor beta chains from one specimen sequenced in a study of shared clonotypes between healthy human individuals. In the naive CD8 group, cells lacked CD45RO and were positively selected for CCR7, so terminally differentiated effector memory CD45RA+ cells were left out. TCRdb's table, derived via immunoSEQ multiplex PCR, lists solely in-frame clones and lacks some. Seen here are hundreds of thousands of clones, approximately 92% observed once, and the top ten hold 20% to 30%. Sequences were obtained from naive CD8+ T cells sorted from blood. Source of these receptors: a man aged 30-40 years in good health.

The V gene is TRBV7-2, the J gene TRBJ1-4; 9 bases line up with TRBD1. Germline loops: CDR1 SGHTA, CDR2 FQGNSA. CDR3 length: 15 amino acids. Germline trimming cut 3 bases from V and 6 bases from J; bases unmatched to any gene: 5. The CDR3 loop reads CASSFGRTGDEKLFF. In DNA, the CDR3 is TGTGCCAGCAGCTTTGGCAGGACAGGGGATGAAAAACTGTTTTTT. Full variable domain (missing parts from reference TRBV7-2 and TRBJ1-4): GAGVSQSPSNKVTEKGKDVELRCDPISGHTALYWYRQSLGQGLEFLIYFQGNSAPDKSGLPSDRFSAERTGGSVSTLTIQRTQQEDSAVYLCASSFGRTGDEKLFFGSGTQLSVL.

This clone was seen a few times. The chain joins TRBV28 to TRBJ2-7; no clear D gene. The CDR3 covers 14 residues. Trimming shortened V by 7 bases and J by 3 bases, and 16 bases separated the two germline ends. CDR1 is MDHEN, CDR2 SYDVKM, per germline. CDR3 in DNA: TGTGCCAGCACCCCCCCGGGCCTCTTCTACGAGCAGTACTTC. Translating gives CASTPPGLFYEQYF.

Here the CDR3 DNA reads TGTGCCAGCAGCTCGATGTGGGACCACTCTGGAAACACCATATATTTT. Translated, it gives CASSSMWDHSGNTIYF. The chain couples TRBV11-2 to TRBJ1-3; D is perhaps TRBD1 (5 bases). With 4 bases removed from V and 0 bases from J, the gap between germline ends came to 13 bases. CDR3 size: 16 residues. CDR1 is SGHAT, CDR2 FQNNGV, per germline.

The chain is built from TRBV27 and TRBJ2-7; 9 bases agree with TRBD1. The CDR3 covers 14 residues. The junction had 5 bases not matched to a gene; V was cut back by 6 bases and J by 2 bases. Germline V gene sequence: CDR1 MNHEY, CDR2 SMNVEV (reference sequence). CDR3 sequence reads: CASSIYRGPYEQYF. CDR3 sequence (DNA): TGTGCCAGCAGCATATACAGGGGGCCCTACGAGCAGTACTTC.

This chain connects TRBV21-1 to TRBJ2-7; TRBD1 is the table's D call and was not checked against the DNA. TRBV21-1 is a pseudogene segment. This CDR3 region has 14 residues. The CDR3 nucleotides are TGTGCCAGGTACGACAGGGGGGCCCCCTACGAGCAGTACTTC. Amino acid sequence: CARYDRGAPYEQYF.

This chain joins TRBV25-1 and TRBJ2-1, with TRBD2 identical over 9 bases. The junction had 5 bases not matched to a gene; V was cut back by 3 bases and J by 5 bases. Germline-derived CDR1 and CDR2 are MGHDK and SYGVNS. This CDR3 has 15 amino acids. For the CDR3, the DNA is TGTGCCAGCAGTGAGACTAGCGGATACGACAATGAGCAGTTCTTC. Translation gives CASSETSGYDNEQFF.

Worth noting for this clone: Other nucleotide sequences from this sample produce the same CDR3. The V and J genes are TRBV7-9 and TRBJ2-1; possible D gene TRBD2, 6 bases. The V end lost 4 bases, the J end lost 1 base, and 11 bases lay between the germline ends. CDR1 is SEHNR, CDR2 FQNEAQ, per germline (reference sequence). The CDR3 spans 15 residues. CDR3 sequence reads: CASSSSGGSYNEQFF. CDR3 bases: TGTGCCAGCAGCTCCTCCGGGGGTTCCTACAATGAGCAGTTCTTC.

The CDR3 DNA reads as TGCAGCGTTGAAGGGGGTGCGGAAAGCTCCTACAATGAGCAGTTCTTC. It encodes CSVEGGAESSYNEQFF. The V call is TRBV29-1, the J call TRBJ2-1, with D unresolved. The V gene's germline CDR1 is SQVTM and CDR2 ANQGSEA. V dropped 1 base and J dropped 0 bases, with 13 bases sitting between them. The CDR3 covers 16 residues.

V gene TRBV2 combines with J gene TRBJ2-7, with 11 bases fitting TRBD2. CDR3 length: 15 residues. The ends lost 8 bases at V and 0 bases at J; junction bases unmatched: 6. Germline V lookup: CDR1 SNHLY, CDR2 FYNNEI. CDR3 in amino acids: CASGAGTSGSYEQYF. Here the CDR3 DNA reads TGTGCCAGCGGGGCCGGGACTAGCGGCTCCTACGAGCAGTACTTC.

This rearrangement joins TRBV5-6 to TRBJ2-7; D gene ambiguous. The V end was cut by 0 bases, the J end by 1 base, with 8 bases between. There are 14 residues in the CDR3. CDR1 is SGHDT, CDR2 YYEEEE, per germline. The CDR3 region has the DNA TGTGCCAGCAGCTTGGCGGACGAGTCCTACGAGCAGTACTTC. Protein sequence: CASSLADESYEQYF.

The rearrangement links TRBV7-9 to TRBJ2-7; TRBD1 aligns across 7 bases. Per the germline V gene, CDR1 is SEHNR and CDR2 is FQNEAQ (reference sequence). This CDR3 has 15 amino acids. V gave up 5 bases and J gave up 2 bases; unmatched junction bases: 9. This chain's CDR3 is CASSKGQNEPYEQYF. CDR3 coding DNA: TGTGCCAGCAGCAAGGGACAGAATGAACCCTACGAGCAGTACTTC.

The genes are TRBV9 and TRBJ1-2; 9 bases are a match to TRBD1. The J segment lost 3 bases and the V segment lost 3 bases, leaving 9 bases of the junction unmatched. Germline loops: CDR1 SGDLS, CDR2 YYNGEE. The CDR3 totals 16 residues. CDR3 region: CASSGGGQGHHYGYTF. DNA of the CDR3: TGTGCCAGCAGCGGAGGTGGACAGGGGCACCACTATGGCTACACCTTC.

The rearrangement joins TRBV15 to TRBJ2-3; D is ambiguous. The CDR3 runs to 13 residues. Germline CDR1 and CDR2: LNHNV and YYDKDF (reference sequence). Trimming shortened V by 9 bases and J by 2 bases, and 12 bases separated the two germline ends. CDR3 nucleotide sequence: TGTGCCACTAACACAGAGAACACAGATACGCAGTATTTT. Protein product: CATNTENTDTQYF.

The chain couples TRBV7-6 to TRBJ2-1; D possibly matches TRBD1 or TRBD2 (5 bases each). The CDR3 has 13 amino acids. Between the trimmed V and J ends, which lost 1 base and 8 bases, there was a span of 9 bases. Germline V lookup: CDR1 SGHVS, CDR2 FNYEAQ. The CDR3 DNA sequence: TGTGCCAGCAGCTTAGGTCGAGGGGATGAGCAGTTCTTC. Amino acids: CASSLGRGDEQFF. Combining the CDR3 with reference TRBV7-6 and TRBJ2-1 gives the whole variable domain GAGVSQSPRYKVTKRGQDVALRCDPISGHVSLYWYRQALGQGPEFLTYFNYEAQQDKSGLPNDRFSAERPEGSISTLTIQRTEQRDSAMYRCASSLGRGDEQFFGPGTRLTVL.

The genes are TRBV19 and TRBJ2-7; D might be TRBD1 (5 bases). The germline V gene has CDR1 LNHDA and CDR2 SQIVND (reference sequence). V shed 3 bases and J shed 3 bases, with 12 bases lying between them. The CDR3 runs 14 residues. CDR3 bases: TGTGCCAGTAGTATCTCGGACACAAACTACGAGCAGTACTTC. Protein product: CASSISDTNYEQYF.

The gene calls are TRBV5-4 and TRBJ2-2; possible D gene TRBD2, 6 bases. Trimming shortened V by 2 bases and J by 4 bases, and 6 bases separated the two germline ends. The CDR3 extends over 13 amino acids. Per the germline V gene, CDR1 is SGHNT and CDR2 is YYREEE (reference sequence). The CDR3 coding sequence is TGTGCCAGCAGCTTCGGGGGCACCGGGGAGCTGTTTTTT. Protein product: CASSFGGTGELFF.

This chain uses TRBV13 with TRBJ1-1, with D maybe TRBD1 (5 bases). With 5 bases removed from V and 1 base from J, the gap between germline ends came to 11 bases. This CDR3 spans 14 amino acids. The germline V gene encodes CDR1 PRHDT and CDR2 FYEKMQ (reference sequence). The CDR3 spells CASSVKGRNTEAFF. The CDR3 DNA reads TGTGCCAGCAGCGTAAAGGGGCGGAACACTGAAGCTTTCTTT.

The chain links TRBV30 to TRBJ2-7, with a tentative D call TRBD2 (5 bases). Trimming cost V 4 bases and J 2 bases, with 18 bases left between them. Germline V lookup: CDR1 GTSNPN, CDR2 SVGIG (reference sequence). The CDR3 covers 15 residues. This CDR3 reads CAWIKPGSGTYEQYF. The CDR3 nucleotides read TGTGCCTGGATAAAACCGGGGTCAGGAACCTACGAGCAGTACTTC.

This clone has just one count. The rearrangement links TRBV27 to TRBJ1-5; no clear D. V gave up 3 bases and J gave up 3 bases, with 12 bases separating them. CDR1 is MNHEY, CDR2 SMNVEV, per germline (reference sequence). This CDR3 has 15 residues. This CDR3 is CASSFSGVVNQPQHF. The CDR3 DNA reads TGTGCCAGCAGTTTCAGCGGGGTGGTCAATCAGCCCCAGCATTTT.

The chain links TRBV27 to TRBJ2-1, with 7 bases lining up with TRBD1. Looked up from germline, CDR1 is MNHEY and CDR2 is SMNVEV (reference sequence). The CDR3 sequence is 15 residues long. V was pared by 3 bases and J by 7 bases, with 9 bases of the junction left unmatched. This CDR3 is CASSFPDRDVNEQFF. The CDR3 region has the DNA TGTGCCAGCAGTTTCCCAGACAGGGATGTGAATGAGCAGTTCTTC.